This entry describes one T cell receptor beta chain. Its antigen is currently unknown. The CDR3 loop spans 14 amino acids. These data are taken from a study of lymphopenia after photon versus proton radiotherapy. Findings of the study overall: After the lymphocyte nadir, photon-treated repertoires showed oligoclonal expansion, especially of CD8+ Temra cells. Only patients who died were analyzed for survival; proton advantage is unproven. In patients who died, overall survival fell as post-nadir TCR diversity dropped more. Relative stability marked proton patients; photon patients lost diversity and naive cells.

Some clones are missing from TCRdb's copy, which holds only in-frame ones; the method was immunoSEQ multiplex PCR. This table holds around 23,000 clones, around 90% found once. The source was peripheral blood, collected from a patient treated with photon-based radiotherapy. The V gene is TRBV21-1, the J gene TRBJ2-1; the table names TRBD1, a call not compared with the DNA. TRBV21-1 constitutes a pseudogene. This receptor was identified in a man aged 50 to 59 with gastric cancer. This chain's CDR3 is CASSGQGPDNEQFF. In nucleotides, the CDR3 is TGTGCCAGCAGTGGACAGGGACCCGACAATGAGCAGTTCTTC.